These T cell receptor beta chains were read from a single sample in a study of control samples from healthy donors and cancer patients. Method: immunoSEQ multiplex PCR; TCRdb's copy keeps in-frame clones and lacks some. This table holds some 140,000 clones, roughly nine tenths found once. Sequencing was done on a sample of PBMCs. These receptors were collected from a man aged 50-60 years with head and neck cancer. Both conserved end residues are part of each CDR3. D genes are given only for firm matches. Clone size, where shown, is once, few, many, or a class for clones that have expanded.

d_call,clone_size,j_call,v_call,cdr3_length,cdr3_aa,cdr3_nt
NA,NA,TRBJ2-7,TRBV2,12,CASSEWGSEQYF,TGTGCCAGCAGTGAATGGGGAAGCGAGCAGTACTTC
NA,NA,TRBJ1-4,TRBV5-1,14,CASSLGQPNEKLFF,TGCGCCAGCAGCTTGGGGCAGCCTAATGAAAAACTGTTTTTT
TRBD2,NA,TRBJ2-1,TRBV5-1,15,CASSLVSSGSNEQFF,TGCGCCAGCAGCTTGGTATCTAGCGGGAGTAATGAGCAGTTCTTC
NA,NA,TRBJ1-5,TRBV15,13,CATNREAGQPQHF,TGTGCCACCAACCGAGAGGCGGGGCAGCCCCAGCATTTT
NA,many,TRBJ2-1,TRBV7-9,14,CASSSSQGGNEQFF,TGTGCCAGCAGCTCCTCCCAGGGGGGCAATGAGCAGTTCTTC
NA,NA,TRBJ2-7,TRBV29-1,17,CSVSAPDSAASSYEQYF,TGCAGCGTTTCCGCCCCCGATTCGGCGGCAAGCTCCTACGAGCAGTACTTC
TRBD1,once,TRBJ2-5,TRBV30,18,CAWTHPRRTGGGMGTQYF,TGTGCCTGGACCCACCCTCGACGGACAGGGGGCGGGATGGGGACCCAGTACTTC
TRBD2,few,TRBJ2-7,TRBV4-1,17,CASSQDLTSGGNNEQYF,TGCGCCAGCAGCCAAGACCTGACTAGCGGGGGAAACAACGAGCAGTACTTC
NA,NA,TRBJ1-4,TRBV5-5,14,CASSLGQISEKLFF,TGTGCCAGCAGCCTAGGACAGATAAGTGAAAAACTGTTTTTT
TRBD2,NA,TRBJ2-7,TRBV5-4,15,CASSFGREGVYEQYF,TGTGCCAGCAGCTTCGGGCGGGAGGGGGTATACGAGCAGTACTTC
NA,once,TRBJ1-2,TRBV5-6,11,CASSFGYGYTF,TGTGCCAGCAGCTTTGGGTATGGCTACACCTTC
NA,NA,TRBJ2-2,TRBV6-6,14,CASRPSTNTGELFF,TGTGCCAGCAGACCCTCCACTAACACCGGGGAGCTGTTTTTT
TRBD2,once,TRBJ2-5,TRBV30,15,CAWSGLAGGMATQYF,TGTGCCTGGAGTGGACTAGCGGGGGGCATGGCGACCCAGTACTTC
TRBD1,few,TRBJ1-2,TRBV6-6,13,CASSSQGYYGYTF,TGTGCCAGCAGTTCACAGGGGTACTATGGCTACACCTTC
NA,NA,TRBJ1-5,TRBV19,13,CASSTRTVQPQHF,TGTGCCAGTAGTACGAGGACAGTTCAGCCCCAGCATTTT
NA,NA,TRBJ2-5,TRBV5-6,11,CASSIGETQYF,TGTGCCAGCAGCATTGGAGAGACCCAGTACTTC
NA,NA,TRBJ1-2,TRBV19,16,CASSILAGDINYGYTF,TGTGCCAGTAGTATTCTGGCAGGGGACATCAACTATGGCTACACCTTC
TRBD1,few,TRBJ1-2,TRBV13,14,CASTSGQSMLGYTF,TGTGCCAGCACCTCGGGACAGAGTATGTTGGGCTACACCTTC
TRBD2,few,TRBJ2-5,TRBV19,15,CAASPAGGMQETQYF,TGTGCCGCCAGCCCGGCGGGAGGGATGCAAGAGACCCAGTACTTC
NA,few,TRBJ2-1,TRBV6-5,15,CASRVGAPSLYEQFF,TGTGCCAGCAGGGTGGGGGCCCCATCTTTGTATGAGCAGTTCTTC
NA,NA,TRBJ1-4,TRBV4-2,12,CASSQDLEKLFF,TGTGCCAGCAGCCAAGATCTAGAAAAACTGTTTTTT
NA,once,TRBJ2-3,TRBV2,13,CASSASGVNTQYF,TGTGCCAGCAGTGCGTCTGGGGTGAATACGCAGTATTTT
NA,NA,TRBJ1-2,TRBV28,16,CASSYDPTGGHDGYTF,TGTGCCAGCAGTTACGACCCGACGGGAGGGCATGATGGCTACACCTTC
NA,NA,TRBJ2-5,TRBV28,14,CASSWAGGLETQYF,TGTGCCAGCAGTTGGGCTGGGGGGTTGGAGACCCAGTACTTC
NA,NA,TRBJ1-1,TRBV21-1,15,CASSKRDRDTAEAFF,TGTGCCAGCAGCAAGCGGGACAGGGATACTGCCGAAGCTTTCTTT
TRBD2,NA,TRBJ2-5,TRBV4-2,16,CASSQVSGAYQETQYF,TGTGCCAGCAGCCAAGTTAGCGGGGCATACCAAGAGACCCAGTACTTC
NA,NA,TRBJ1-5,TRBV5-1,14,CASSLGGARQPQHF,TGCGCCAGCAGCTTGGGTGGGGCACGACAGCCCCAGCATTTT
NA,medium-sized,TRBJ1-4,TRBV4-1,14,CASSPIATNEKLFF,TGCGCCAGCAGCCCGATTGCAACTAATGAAAAACTGTTTTTT
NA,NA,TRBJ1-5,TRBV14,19,CASSQDPETGRNSNQPQHF,TGTGCCAGCAGCCAAGATCCCGAGACAGGCCGAAATAGCAATCAGCCCCAGCATTTT
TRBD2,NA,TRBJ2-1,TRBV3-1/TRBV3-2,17,CASSQEVGSGGRNEQFF,TGTGCCAGCAGCCAAGAAGTAGGTAGCGGGGGGCGCAATGAGCAGTTCTTC
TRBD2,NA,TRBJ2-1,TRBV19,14,CATARGAVHNEQFF,TGTGCCACTGCGCGGGGGGCGGTCCACAATGAGCAGTTCTTC
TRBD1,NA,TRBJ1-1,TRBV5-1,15,CASSLGGRQGSEAFF,TGCGCCAGCAGCTTGGGGGGCCGACAGGGTTCGGAAGCTTTCTTT
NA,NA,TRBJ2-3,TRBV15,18,CATSSDKEGSRSTDTQYF,TGTGCCACCAGCAGTGACAAGGAGGGGTCCCGATCCACAGATACGCAGTATTTT
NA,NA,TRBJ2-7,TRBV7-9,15,CASSSPQVGAYEQYF,TGTGCCAGCAGCTCGCCACAGGTCGGGGCCTACGAGCAGTACTTC
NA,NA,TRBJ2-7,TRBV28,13,CASRKEGSYEQYF,TGTGCCAGCAGAAAGGAGGGGTCCTACGAGCAGTACTTC
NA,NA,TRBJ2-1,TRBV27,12,CASSPQGNEQFF,TGTGCCAGCAGTCCACAGGGCAATGAGCAGTTCTTC
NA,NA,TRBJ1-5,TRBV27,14,CASSAYRVGQPQHF,TGTGCCAGCAGTGCATACAGGGTGGGTCAGCCCCAGCATTTT
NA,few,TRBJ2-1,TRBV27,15,CASSLQGQSYNEQFF,TGTGCCAGCAGTTTACAGGGGCAATCTTACAATGAGCAGTTCTTC
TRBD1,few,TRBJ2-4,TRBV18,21,CASSPPGQGRSDPLAKNIQYF,TGTGCCAGCTCACCACCGGGACAGGGGCGCTCCGACCCTTTAGCCAAAAACATTCAGTACTTC
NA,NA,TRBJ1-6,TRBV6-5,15,CASSYSSGGSSPLHF,TGTGCCAGCAGTTACTCGTCGGGGGGCTCATCACCCCTCCACTTT
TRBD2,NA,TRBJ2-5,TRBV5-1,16,CASMGLAGSIHETQYF,TGCGCCAGCATGGGACTAGCGGGAAGCATTCACGAGACCCAGTACTTC
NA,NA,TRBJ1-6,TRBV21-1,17,CASSSRDSLFYNSPLHF,TGTGCCAGCAGCAGCCGGGACAGCCTCTTTTATAATTCACCCCTCCACTTT
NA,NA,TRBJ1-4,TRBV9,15,CASSVDPRPQEKLFF,TGTGCCAGCAGCGTAGATCCCCGGCCGCAGGAAAAACTGTTTTTT